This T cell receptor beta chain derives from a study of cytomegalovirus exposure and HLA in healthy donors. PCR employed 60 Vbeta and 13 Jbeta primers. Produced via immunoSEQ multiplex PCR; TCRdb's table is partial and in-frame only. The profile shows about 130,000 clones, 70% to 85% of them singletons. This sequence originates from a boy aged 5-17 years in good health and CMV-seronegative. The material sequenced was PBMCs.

This CDR3 is CAGPGSEGGYTF. CDR3 DNA sequence: TGTGCCGGGCCTGGTTCGGAAGGAGGCTACACCTTC. V gene TRBV19 combines with J gene TRBJ1-2; D ambiguous. Germline assignment: CDR1 LNHDA and CDR2 SQIVND (reference sequence). There are 12 residues in the CDR3. Trimming pared 11 bases from V and 8 bases from J, leaving 18 bases between.